This TCR beta chain was obtained from a study of OX40 agonist ivuxolimab in advanced cancers. Assay: immunoSEQ multiplex PCR; the TCRdb copy retains only in-frame clones and omits some. Of over 65,000 clones listed, just over 85% are singletons. There are 13 residues in the CDR3. Germline CDR1 and CDR2: LGHNA and YNFKEQ. V lost 0 bases and J lost 1, with 4 bases in between. The sample in question was CD4+ or CD8+ T cells sorted from blood, obtained in a trial of the OX40 agonist ivuxolimab. The rearrangement joins TRBV4-2 to TRBJ2-7, with no clear D. This TCR was recovered from an adult with an advanced solid tumor such as melanoma, head and neck, liver or kidney cancer. CDR3 bases: TGTGCCAGCAGCCAAGAAGTGTCCTACGAGCAGTACTTC. Protein product: CASSQEVSYEQYF.